The clone carrying this T cell receptor beta chain was detected ten times or more. The sample originates from a study of T cells in Graves' hyperthyroidism and ophthalmopathy. The source material, RNA transcripts, was used to amplify TCR beta CDR3 regions. Carried out on the TCR CDR3, a first-round RT-PCR used the HTBI primer set. MiXCR, applied by TCRdb to the multiplex PCR reads, yields one record per CDR3 protein. The sample yields approximately 570,000 distinct CDR3 sequences, roughly 21% seen once. This CDR3 is built from 14 residues. V shed 2 bases and J 6 bases; nucleotides not matched to a gene: 5. Germline V lookup: CDR1 MNHNS, CDR2 SASEGT.

The chain carries TRBV6-1 and TRBJ1-1; 8 bases are shared with TRBD1. The receptor was isolated from a man in his forties or fifties with Graves' ophthalmopathy. The sample comprised blood. The CDR3 loop reads CASSEYRQGPEAFF. The CDR3 DNA reads as TGTGCCAGCAGTGAATATCGACAGGGGCCTGAAGCTTTCTTT.